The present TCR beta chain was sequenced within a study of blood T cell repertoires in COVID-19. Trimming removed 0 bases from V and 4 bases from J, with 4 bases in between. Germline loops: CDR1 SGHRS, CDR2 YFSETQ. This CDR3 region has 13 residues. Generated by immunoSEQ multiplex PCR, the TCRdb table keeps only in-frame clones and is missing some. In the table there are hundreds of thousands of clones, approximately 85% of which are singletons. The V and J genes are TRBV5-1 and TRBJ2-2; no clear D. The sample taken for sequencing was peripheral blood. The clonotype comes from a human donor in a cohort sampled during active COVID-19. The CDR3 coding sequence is TGCGCCAGCAGCTTGGTCGTCACCGGGGAGCTGTTTTTT. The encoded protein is CASSLVVTGELFF.